This T cell receptor (beta chain) was obtained from a study of human T cells and chemical hapten exposure. Turning to the study itself: Per-sample TCR yield variability stemmed mainly from small pooled library volume differences. Study outcomes and limitations: Significantly more large CDR3 similarity clusters were formed by expanded TCRs than by controls.

Trimming took 3 bases from V and 4 from J; bases not matched to a gene: 3. CDR3 length: 14 residues. Germline V gene sequence: CDR1 MNHEY, CDR2 SVGAGI. The sample's time point: patch test 1, 2 weeks after DPC sensitization. The treatment denotes: therapeutic diphenylcyclopropenone sensitization with weekly scalp DPC. The library gave individual cDNA molecules unique molecular identifiers. TCRdb re-derived calls from the RACE reads in MiXCR, one entry per CDR3 protein. Of 180,000 or so distinct CDR3 sequences in the sample, around 24% were seen once. About this clonotype: What it binds is unknown.

The rearrangement joins TRBV6-5 to TRBJ1-1; TRBD1 aligns across 9 bases. The material sequenced was whole blood, taken in connection with sensitization to the hapten diphenylcyclopropenone (DPC). The sequence was obtained from a woman in her forties or fifties with alopecia areata. Some clones in this sample may be carry-over from other donors' samples. The CDR3 here is CASSYQTGGTEAFF. The DNA for the CDR3 is TGTGCCAGCAGTTATCAGACAGGGGGCACTGAAGCTTTCTTT.